The T cell receptor (beta chain) described here comes from a study of molecular identifiers for immune sequencing clone quantification. The CDR3 covers 13 residues. The germline gives CDR1 SEHNR, CDR2 FQNEAQ (reference sequence). The authors sorted naive CD8 T cells as CD8+CD4-CCR7+CD45RA+. As concerns this clonotype: Its antigen is still unknown. Just one base apart from a much larger clone, this may be a read error.

TCRdb passed the PCR reads through MiXCR, listing each CDR3 protein once. The sample has about half a million distinct CDR3 sequences; around 23% are singletons. Points from the study as a whole: Clonotypes surpassing 20 RNA copies contained over 98% of effector molecules, versus under 1% in naive cells.

The clonotype originates from a human donor in good health. Some libraries in this study had Jurkat cell RNA spiked in. Sequenced input: naive CD8+ T cells from blood, with Jurkat cell RNA spiked in. As to subset: FACS-sorted CD8+CD4-CCR7+CD45RA+ naive T cells. The chain links TRBV7-9 to TRBJ2-7, with D unclear. In DNA form, the CDR3 reads TGTGCCCGCAGCCCGGCGACTTACTACGAGCAGTACTTC. This encodes CARSPATYYEQYF.